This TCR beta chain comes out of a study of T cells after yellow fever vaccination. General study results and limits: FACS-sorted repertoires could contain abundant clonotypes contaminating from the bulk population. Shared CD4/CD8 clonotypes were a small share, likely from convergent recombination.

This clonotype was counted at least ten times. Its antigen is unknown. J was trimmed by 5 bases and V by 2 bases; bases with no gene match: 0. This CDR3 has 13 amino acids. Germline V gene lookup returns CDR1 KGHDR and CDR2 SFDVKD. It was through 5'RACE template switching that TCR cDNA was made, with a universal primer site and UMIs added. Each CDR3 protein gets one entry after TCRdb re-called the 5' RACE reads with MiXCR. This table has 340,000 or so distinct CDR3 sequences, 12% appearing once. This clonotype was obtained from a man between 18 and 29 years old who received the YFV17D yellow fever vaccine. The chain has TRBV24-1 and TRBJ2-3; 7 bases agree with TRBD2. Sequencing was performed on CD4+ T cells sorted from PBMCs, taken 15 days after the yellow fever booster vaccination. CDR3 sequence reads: CATSDWGGDTQYF. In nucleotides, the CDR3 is TGTGCCACCAGTGATTGGGGGGGAGATACGCAGTATTTT.